Given below is one TCR beta chain in context. The CDR3 has 13 amino acids. The V and J ends lost 5 bases and 4 bases respectively, with 12 bases between them. From germline, CDR1 is SEHNR and CDR2 FQNEAQ (reference sequence). The sample comes from a study of blood T cell repertoires in COVID-19. Study information: Collection of acute and convalescent COVID-19 samples took place in the United States, Italy and Spain.

Per the study methods: From reference gene primer amplification, estimates of nucleated cell counts were derived. Using immunoSEQ multiplex PCR, the repertoire was profiled, and TCRdb retains in-frame clones only, with some absent. V, J and clone size reflect that table, while D and trimming were determined from the DNA. Of roughly 500,000 clones detected, 75% to 90% appear once; the ten largest clones hold roughly 3.2%. The receptor was isolated from a human donor in a cohort sampled during active COVID-19. The chain carries TRBV7-9 and TRBJ2-7, with unresolved D. Source material: peripheral blood. CDR3 in amino acids: CASSPGSGYEQYF. The DNA for the CDR3 is TGTGCCAGCAGCCCCGGGTCCGGGTACGAGCAGTACTTC.